This T cell receptor beta chain was documented in a study of T cell responses to AZD1222 COVID-19 vaccine. Notes on the study in general: Donors were largely white British and mainly female; clonal diversity was possibly underestimated. Seropositivity was recorded at baseline in only 6 or 7 AZD1222 recipients. Dominant CD4 TCR responses targeted spike regions 160-218 and 743-854.

The CDR3 totals 14 residues. Germline values: CDR1 GTSNPN, CDR2 SVGIG (reference sequence). Trimming took off 3 bases at V and 4 bases at J, with 15 bases between the two ends. Points on this clone: Antigen unknown.

Here immunoSEQ multiplex PCR was the method, and the copy in TCRdb shows in-frame clones only, minus some. The sample lists tens of thousands of clones, roughly 90% occurring once. The sequence was collected from an adult in good health. This chain connects TRBV30 to TRBJ1-2; D is possibly TRBD1 (6 bases). The specimen comprised peripheral blood, sampled on day 0 of MenACWY control vaccination. CDR3 sequence reads: CAWSVRGGAYGYTF. CDR3 in DNA: TGTGCCTGGAGCGTCCGGGGGGGCGCCTATGGCTACACCTTC.